The sequence of this T cell receptor beta chain was determined in a study of cytomegalovirus exposure and HLA in healthy donors. Points from the study as a whole: The study labeled more than 150 TCR beta chains cytomegalovirus-associated. Under in vitro conditions, three CMV-associated chains were confirmed as specific for CMV antigens.

A remark on this clone: The antigen remains undetermined.

CDR3 length equals 18 residues. Germline-derived CDR1 and CDR2 are SGHRS and YFSETQ. J was trimmed by 3 bases and V by 3 bases; bases with no gene match: 16. The PCR had 60 Vbeta and 13 Jbeta primers. The table came from immunoSEQ multiplex PCR; TCRdb's copy has only in-frame clones and leaves some out. The sample holds 100,000 or so clones, about 81% seen once. Sequenced: PBMCs. The chain is built from TRBV5-1 and TRBJ2-3; 7 positions agree with TRBD1. The clonotype comes from a man aged 35 to 55 in good health and CMV-seronegative. This CDR3 reads CASSYLPSRDRSTDTQYF. Written as DNA, the CDR3 is TGCGCCAGCAGCTACCTACCTAGTCGGGACAGAAGTACAGATACGCAGTATTTT.